Listed below are T cell receptor beta chains from one sample, sequenced in a study of early T cells in non-severe SARS-CoV-2 infection. MiXCR was run by TCRdb on the 5' RACE reads, yielding one entry per CDR3 protein. The table includes 43,000 or so distinct CDR3 sequences, roughly 7% detected once. Sequenced input: whole blood. The receptors shown here come from an adult who was a healthcare worker with PCR-confirmed SARS-CoV-2 infection or an uninfected control (not recorded which). Both conserved end residues are part of each CDR3. D genes are given only for firm matches. For some rows the clone size is stated as once, few or many, or as a class when expanded; others skip it.

.	.	TRBJ2-1	TRBV18	CASSPLDNEQFF	TGTGCCAGCTCACCACTTGACAATGAGCAGTTCTTC
.	many	TRBJ1-2	TRBV19	CASSMGANGYTF	TGTGCCAGTAGTATGGGGGCTAATGGCTACACCTTC
.	.	TRBJ2-3	TRBV12-3/TRBV12-4	CASALFRDTDTQYF	TGTGCCAGCGCCCTCTTCAGGGACACAGATACGCAGTATTTT
TRBD2	few	TRBJ2-1	TRBV29-1	CSGTSSDEQFF	TGCAGCGGGACTAGCAGCGATGAGCAGTTCTTC
TRBD2	few	TRBJ2-3	TRBV30	CAWIDSGGADTQYF	TGTGCCTGGATCGATAGCGGGGGGGCAGATACGCAGTATTTT
.	.	TRBJ2-7	TRBV4-3	CASSQGLSYEQYF	TGCGCCAGCAGCCAGGGTCTCTCCTACGAGCAGTACTTC
.	few	TRBJ2-2	TRBV9	CASSDQVRGIGTGELFF	TGTGCCAGCAGCGATCAGGTTCGGGGGATTGGGACCGGGGAGCTGTTTTTT
.	.	TRBJ2-5	TRBV20-1	CSARDGQETQYF	TGCAGTGCTAGGGACGGACAAGAGACCCAGTACTTC
.	.	TRBJ2-1	TRBV7-7	CASSHDRLSEQFF	TGTGCTAGCAGTCATGACAGACTAAGTGAGCAGTTCTTC
.	many	TRBJ1-5	TRBV30	CAWSPQGGLQPQHF	TGTGCCTGGAGTCCACAGGGAGGTCTACAGCCCCAGCATTTT
TRBD1	.	TRBJ1-5	TRBV28	CASSEGQQPQHF	TGTGCCAGCAGTGAGGGACAGCAGCCCCAGCATTTT
.	few	TRBJ1-6	TRBV6-2/TRBV6-3	CASRLQADNSPLHF	TGTGCCAGCAGATTGCAGGCAGATAATTCACCCCTCCACTTT
TRBD1	many	TRBJ2-6	TRBV29-1	CSVADRGFYSGANVLTF	TGCAGCGTCGCGGACAGGGGATTTTACTCTGGGGCCAACGTCCTGACTTTC
.	many	TRBJ1-1	TRBV18	CASSPPRVNTEAFF	TGTGCCAGCTCACCCCCCAGGGTCAACACTGAAGCTTTCTTT
.	few	TRBJ1-5	TRBV6-7	CASSDGTIQPQHF	TGTGCCAGCAGTGACGGGACCATTCAGCCCCAGCATTTT
.	many	TRBJ2-1	TRBV20-1	CSARDLEAYNEQFF	TGCAGTGCTAGAGATCTCGAGGCCTACAATGAGCAGTTCTTC
TRBD1	many	TRBJ2-2	TRBV29-1	CSVEPPDRGSGELFF	TGCAGCGTTGAACCGCCGGACAGGGGATCCGGGGAGCTGTTTTTT
.	.	TRBJ2-3	TRBV7-6	CASSLEPDTDTQYF	TGTGCCAGCAGCTTAGAGCCGGACACAGATACGCAGTATTTT
.	many	TRBJ2-3	TRBV28	CASSWGTLDTDTQYF	TGTGCCAGCAGTTGGGGGACCCTAGACACAGATACGCAGTATTTT
.	.	TRBJ2-2	TRBV7-8	CASSLYVGELFF	TGTGCCAGCAGCTTATATGTCGGGGAGCTGTTTTTT
TRBD2	few	TRBJ2-3	TRBV6-6	CASSYGTRVDTQYF	TGTGCCAGCAGTTACGGGACTAGGGTAGATACGCAGTATTTT
.	many	TRBJ1-5	TRBV19	CASSIGWGGDNQPQHF	TGTGCCAGTAGTATAGGTTGGGGAGGCGACAATCAGCCCCAGCATTTT
.	many	TRBJ1-3	TRBV20-1	CSARDFRSGNTIYF	TGCAGTGCTAGAGATTTTCGCTCTGGAAACACCATATATTTT
.	many	TRBJ2-3	TRBV20-1	CSAATGGDTQYF	TGCAGTGCCGCAACGGGCGGAGATACGCAGTATTTT
.	.	TRBJ1-1	TRBV20-1	CSASDIALSMNTEAFF	TGCAGTGCCTCGGACATCGCCTTATCCATGAACACTGAAGCTTTCTTT
.	few	TRBJ1-2	TRBV6-5	CASSYGSGTAYGYTF	TGTGCCAGCAGTTACGGCTCAGGGACGGCCTATGGCTACACCTTC
.	few	TRBJ1-4	TRBV7-2	CASSLGGANEKLFF	TGTGCCAGCAGCTTAGGGGGGGCTAATGAAAAACTGTTTTTT